Below are 17 T cell receptor beta chains sequenced from a single sample in a study of regulatory T cells in long-lasting Graves disease. Time point given: persistent/refractory GD, antithyroid drugs over 5 years with positive TRAb. PBMC-derived RNA was used for the TCR library. Arm-PCR of CDR3 regions and iRepertoire HTBI primers were used to build TCR beta libraries. Each CDR3 protein is one row after TCRdb ran MiXCR on the multiplex PCR reads. The sample holds a few hundred thousand distinct CDR3 sequences, 23% seen once. This specimen was peripheral blood mononuclear cells (PBMCs), taken when the disease was refractory, from a patient treated with antithyroid drugs. The receptors originated from a female donor with Graves disease.

In its sample, this clonotype was seen a few times. The V call is TRBV7-8, the J call TRBJ1-5; D call uncertain. This CDR3 contains 16 residues. V lost 3 bases and J lost 0, with 12 bases in between. CDR1 SGHVS and CDR2 FQNEAQ come from the germline V gene. CDR3 nucleotide sequence: TGTGCCAGCAGCTTGGACCGGATCTATAGCAATCAGCCCCAGCATTTT. Its protein is CASSLDRIYSNQPQHF.

V usage is TRBV28 and J usage is TRBJ2-1, with 9 bases fitting TRBD1. CDR3 size: 16 residues. The trim removed 10 bases at V and 9 bases at J, leaving 19 bases unmatched. Germline CDR1 is MDHEN and CDR2 is SYDVKM. CDR3 sequence: CATQNLGQGSRREQFF. DNA of the CDR3: TGTGCCACTCAGAACCTCGGACAGGGGAGCAGGCGTGAGCAGTTCTTC.

This clonotype was counted many times. This chain uses TRBV2 with TRBJ1-2; 7 nucleotides line up with TRBD1. The CDR3 is made up of 19 amino acids. Looked up from germline, CDR1 is SNHLY and CDR2 is FYNNEI. J lost 3 bases, V lost 4 bases, and 20 bases had no gene match. The CDR3 protein is CASSGFGGTELKWDYGYTF. The CDR3 bases are TGTGCCAGCAGTGGATTCGGAGGGACAGAGCTAAAGTGGGACTATGGCTACACCTTC.

The chain links TRBV3-1 to TRBJ2-5; 9 nucleotides align to TRBD1. CDR3 length: 15 residues. CDR1 and CDR2 (germline): LGHDT, YNNKEL (reference sequence). After removal of 4 bases from V and 1 base from J, the junction contained 4 bases not matched to a gene. The CDR3 sequence: CASSPDRGIQETQYF. CDR3 DNA: TGTGCCAGCAGCCCGGACAGGGGAATCCAAGAGACCCAGTACTTC.

This clonotype was counted ten times or more. The chain couples TRBV2 to TRBJ1-6; 7 positions agree with TRBD1. Germline V lookup: CDR1 SNHLY, CDR2 FYNNEI. Trimming at V came to 6 bases and at J to 11 bases, leaving 10 bases not matched to a gene. The CDR3 contains 14 residues. The chain's CDR3 is CASRPQGTEAPLHF. CDR3 DNA: TGTGCCAGCAGACCACAGGGGACGGAGGCACCCCTCCACTTT.

The genes are TRBV5-4 and TRBJ2-7, with 8 bases aligning to TRBD2. This CDR3 contains 16 residues. Germline V gene lookup returns CDR1 SGHNT and CDR2 YYREEE (reference sequence). With V trimmed by 0 bases and J by 2 bases, 7 bases remained unmatched. CDR3 sequence: CASSLAGGEDAYEQYF. CDR3 nucleotides: TGTGCCAGCAGCTTGGCCGGGGGGGAAGACGCCTACGAGCAGTACTTC.

This clonotype was detected only a few times. The genes are TRBV5-1 and TRBJ2-5, with D uncertain. CDR1 is SGHRS, CDR2 YFSETQ, per germline. The germline V and J ends were trimmed by 4 bases and 3 bases, with 10 bases remaining between them. This CDR3 is built from 13 residues. This CDR3 is CASSIGPKETQYF. CDR3 coding DNA: TGCGCCAGCAGCATCGGGCCGAAAGAGACCCAGTACTTC.

This clonotype occurred many times. The J gene is TRBJ1-5, the V gene TRBV30, with D tentatively TRBD1 (5 bases). CDR3 length equals 14 residues. V shed 0 bases and J shed 5 bases, with 11 bases lying between them. The V gene's germline CDR1 is GTSNPN and CDR2 SVGIG (reference sequence). The CDR3: CAWSVRQGDQPQHF. The CDR3 DNA reads TGTGCCTGGAGTGTACGCCAGGGAGATCAGCCCCAGCATTTT.

The genes are TRBV7-2 and TRBJ2-5; D is possibly TRBD1 or TRBD2 (5 bases each). Germline values: CDR1 SGHTA, CDR2 FQGNSA. The CDR3 has 14 residues. Trimming stripped 3 bases from V and 7 bases from J, with 15 bases between. CDR3 amino acids: CASSFLGGRGTQYF. CDR3 DNA: TGTGCCAGCAGCTTCCTTGGAGGAAGGGGGACCCAGTACTTC.

V and J are TRBV2 and TRBJ2-3, with D unresolved. V was cut by 8 bases and J by 0 bases, with 9 bases left in between. The length of the CDR3 is 13 residues. CDR1 and CDR2 from the germline V gene are SNHLY and FYNNEI. Here the CDR3 reads CASQVVSTDTQYF. The CDR3 bases are TGTGCCAGCCAAGTTGTTAGCACAGATACGCAGTATTTT.

This clonotype was observed a few times. The chain combines TRBV5-1 with TRBJ2-7, with 10 bases fitting TRBD2. This CDR3 spans 15 amino acids. The germline V gene has CDR1 SGHRS and CDR2 YFSETQ. V was clipped by 2 bases and J by 0 bases; unmatched bases: 2. The CDR3 DNA reads TGCGCCAGCAGCTTCCTAGCGGGGGCCTCCTACGAGCAGTACTTC. Residues: CASSFLAGASYEQYF.

The chain joins TRBV27 to TRBJ2-2, with 7 bases fitting TRBD2. Trimming removed 8 bases from V and 6 bases from J; junction bases left unmatched: 9. This CDR3 region has 14 residues. The V gene's germline CDR1 is MNHEY and CDR2 SMNVEV (reference sequence). Here the CDR3 DNA reads TGTGCCAGCGGGTTAGCGGGCCAATCCGGGGAGCTGTTTTTT. Translation gives CASGLAGQSGELFF.

This chain links TRBV7-3 with TRBJ2-2; no definite D call. The CDR3 has 13 amino acids. Germline V gene lookup returns CDR1 SGHTA and CDR2 FQGTGA. Trimming took 5 bases from V and 3 from J, leaving 7 bases between them. The CDR3 here is CASSQTHTGELFF. The CDR3 DNA follows: TGTGCCAGCAGCCAGACCCACACCGGGGAGCTGTTTTTT.

With regard to this clonotype: A much larger clone differs from this one at a single base, so this may be a read error. CDR3 sequence reads: CASSLLAVGRNYGYTF. In nucleotides, the CDR3 is TGTGCCAGCAGCTTATTGGCAGTAGGGCGGAACTATGGCTACACCTTC. The rearrangement joins TRBV7-8 to TRBJ1-2, with D hard to call. Germline loops: CDR1 SGHVS, CDR2 FQNEAQ. This CDR3 spans 16 amino acids. Deletions cut 2 bases from V and 2 bases from J, with 15 bases between.

In its sample, this clonotype was seen a few times. This chain joins TRBV30 and TRBJ1-4, with a possible D match to TRBD1 (5 bases). Germline CDR1 is GTSNPN and CDR2 is SVGIG (reference sequence). The CDR3 sequence is 14 residues long. V lost 2 bases, J lost 8 bases, and 15 bases lay in between. The CDR3 sequence: CAWSLGTEDEKLFF. DNA of the CDR3: TGTGCCTGGAGTTTGGGGACCGAGGACGAAAAACTGTTTTTT.

This chain connects TRBV19 to TRBJ1-5; the D is unclear. Trimming left V 6 bases short and J 1 base short, with 19 bases between. Germline CDR1 LNHDA, CDR2 SQIVND (reference sequence). The CDR3 covers 17 residues. Written as DNA, the CDR3 is TGTGCCAGTAGATCCGAACTTAGGTGGGCAAGCAATCAGCCCCAGCATTTT. This translates into CASRSELRWASNQPQHF.

Only a few counts were recorded for this clonotype. The chain is built from TRBV27 and TRBJ2-7; D unclear. The germline V gene has CDR1 MNHEY and CDR2 SMNVEV (reference sequence). The ends were cut back, 6 bases at V and 5 bases at J, with 8 bases in the middle. The CDR3 is 11 residues long. This CDR3 reads CASRGLNEQYF. CDR3 sequence (DNA): TGTGCCAGCAGGGGTCTGAACGAGCAGTACTTC.